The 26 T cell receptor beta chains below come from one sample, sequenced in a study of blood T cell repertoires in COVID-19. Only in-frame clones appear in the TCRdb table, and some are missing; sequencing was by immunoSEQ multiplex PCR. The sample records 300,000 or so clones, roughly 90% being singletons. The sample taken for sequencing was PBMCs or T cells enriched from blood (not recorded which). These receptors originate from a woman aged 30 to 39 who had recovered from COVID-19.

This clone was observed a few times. This CDR3 reads CASSQGEGTSGSYEQYF. The DNA of the CDR3 is TGTGCCAGCAGCCAAGGGGAGGGGACTAGCGGCTCCTACGAGCAGTACTTC. The chain has TRBV4-2 and TRBJ2-7, with 11 bases lining up with TRBD2. This CDR3 region has 17 residues. The V gene end was trimmed by 1 base and the J gene end by 0 bases; junction bases not matched to a gene: 5. The germline CDR1 and CDR2 sequences are LGHNA and YNFKEQ.

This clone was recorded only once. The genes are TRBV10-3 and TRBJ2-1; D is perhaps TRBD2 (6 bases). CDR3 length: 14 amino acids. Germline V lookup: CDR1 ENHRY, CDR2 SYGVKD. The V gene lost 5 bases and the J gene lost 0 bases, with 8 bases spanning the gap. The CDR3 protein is CAISPGSSYNEQFF. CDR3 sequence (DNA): TGTGCCATCAGTCCCGGGAGCTCCTACAATGAGCAGTTCTTC.

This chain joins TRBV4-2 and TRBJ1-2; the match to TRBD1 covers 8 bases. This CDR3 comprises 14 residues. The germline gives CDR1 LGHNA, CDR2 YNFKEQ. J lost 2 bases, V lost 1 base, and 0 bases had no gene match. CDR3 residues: CASSQGDRNYGYTF. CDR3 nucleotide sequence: TGTGCCAGCAGCCAAGGGGACAGGAACTATGGCTACACCTTC.

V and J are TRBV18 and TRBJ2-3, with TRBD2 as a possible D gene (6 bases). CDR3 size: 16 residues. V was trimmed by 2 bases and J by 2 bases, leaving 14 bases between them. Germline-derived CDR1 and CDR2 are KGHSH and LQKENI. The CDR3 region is CASSPGGTGYTDTQYF. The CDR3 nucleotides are TGTGCCAGCTCACCAGGGGGGACCGGATACACAGATACGCAGTATTTT.

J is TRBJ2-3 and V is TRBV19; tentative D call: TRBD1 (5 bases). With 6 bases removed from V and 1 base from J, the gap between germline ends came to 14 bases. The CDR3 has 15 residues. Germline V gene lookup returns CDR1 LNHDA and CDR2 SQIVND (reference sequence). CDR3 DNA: TGTGCCAGTAGCCCCCCGACAGCCCGCACAGATACGCAGTATTTT. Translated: CASSPPTARTDTQYF.

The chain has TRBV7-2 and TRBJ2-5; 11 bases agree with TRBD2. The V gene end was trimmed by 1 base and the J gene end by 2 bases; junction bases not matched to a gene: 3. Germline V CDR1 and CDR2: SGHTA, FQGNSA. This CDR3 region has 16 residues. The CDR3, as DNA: TGTGCCAGCAGCTTAGGACTAGCGGGGACTCAAGAGACCCAGTACTTC. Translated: CASSLGLAGTQETQYF.

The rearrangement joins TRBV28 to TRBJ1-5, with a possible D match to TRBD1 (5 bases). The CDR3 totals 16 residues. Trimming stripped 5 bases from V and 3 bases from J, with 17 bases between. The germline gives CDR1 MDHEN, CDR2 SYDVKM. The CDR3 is CASSEWELGPNQPQHF. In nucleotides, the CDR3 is TGTGCCAGCAGTGAGTGGGAATTGGGGCCCAATCAGCCCCAGCATTTT.

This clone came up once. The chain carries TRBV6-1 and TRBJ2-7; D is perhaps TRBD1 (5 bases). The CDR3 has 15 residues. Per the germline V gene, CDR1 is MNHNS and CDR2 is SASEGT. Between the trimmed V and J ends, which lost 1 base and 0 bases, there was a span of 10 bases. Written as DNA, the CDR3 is TGTGCCAGCAGTGAAGGGCCAGGGTTCTCCTACGAGCAGTACTTC. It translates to CASSEGPGFSYEQYF.

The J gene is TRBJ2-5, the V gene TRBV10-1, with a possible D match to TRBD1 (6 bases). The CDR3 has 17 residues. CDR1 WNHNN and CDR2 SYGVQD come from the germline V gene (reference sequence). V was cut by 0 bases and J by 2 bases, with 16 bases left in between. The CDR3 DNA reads TGCGCCAGCAGTGAGTCGAGGGGGACAAGATCACAAGAGACCCAGTACTTC. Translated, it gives CASSESRGTRSQETQYF.

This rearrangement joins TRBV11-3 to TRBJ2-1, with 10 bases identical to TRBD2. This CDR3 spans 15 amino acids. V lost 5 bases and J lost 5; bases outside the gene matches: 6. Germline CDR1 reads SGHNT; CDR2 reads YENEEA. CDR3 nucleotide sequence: TGTGCCAGCAGCCTAGGGACTAGCGTGAACAATGAGCAGTTCTTC. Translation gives CASSLGTSVNNEQFF.

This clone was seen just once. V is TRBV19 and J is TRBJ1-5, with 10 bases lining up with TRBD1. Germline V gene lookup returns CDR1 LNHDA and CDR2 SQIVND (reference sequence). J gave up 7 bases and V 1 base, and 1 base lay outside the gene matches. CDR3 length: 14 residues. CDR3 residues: CASSIGDRGQPQHF. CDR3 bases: TGTGCCAGTAGTATAGGGGACAGGGGCCAGCCCCAGCATTTT.

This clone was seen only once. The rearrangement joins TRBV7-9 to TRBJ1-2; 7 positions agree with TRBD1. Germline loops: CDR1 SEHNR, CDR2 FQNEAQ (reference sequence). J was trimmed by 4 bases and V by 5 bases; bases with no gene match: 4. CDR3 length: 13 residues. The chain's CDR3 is CASSKGQIYGYTF. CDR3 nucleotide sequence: TGTGCCAGCAGCAAGGGACAGATCTATGGCTACACCTTC. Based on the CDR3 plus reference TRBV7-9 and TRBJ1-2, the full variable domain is DTGVSQNPRHKITKRGQNVTFRCDPISEHNRLYWYRQTLGQGPEFLTYFQNEAQLEKSRLLSDRFSAERPKGSFSTLEIQRTEQGDSAMYLCASSKGQIYGYTFGSGTRLTVV.

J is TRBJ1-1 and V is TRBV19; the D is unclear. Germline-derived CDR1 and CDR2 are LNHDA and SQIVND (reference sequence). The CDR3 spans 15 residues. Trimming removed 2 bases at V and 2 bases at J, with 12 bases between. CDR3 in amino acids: CASSIPFRGNTEAFF. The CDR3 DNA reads TGTGCCAGTAGTATACCCTTTAGAGGAAACACTGAAGCTTTCTTT.

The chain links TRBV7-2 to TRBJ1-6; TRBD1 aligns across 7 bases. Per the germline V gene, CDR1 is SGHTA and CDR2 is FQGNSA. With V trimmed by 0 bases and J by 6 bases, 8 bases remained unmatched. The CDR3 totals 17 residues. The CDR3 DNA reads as TGTGCCAGCAGCTTAGCTGCGAGGGGACAGCCTAATTCACCCCTCCACTTT. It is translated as CASSLAARGQPNSPLHF.

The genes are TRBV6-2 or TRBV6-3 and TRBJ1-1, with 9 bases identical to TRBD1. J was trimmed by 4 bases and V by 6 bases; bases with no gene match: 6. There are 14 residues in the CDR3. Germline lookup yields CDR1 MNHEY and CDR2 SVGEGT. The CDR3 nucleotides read TGTGCCAGCAGCCGGACAGGGGACCCCACTGAAGCTTTCTTT. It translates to CASSRTGDPTEAFF.

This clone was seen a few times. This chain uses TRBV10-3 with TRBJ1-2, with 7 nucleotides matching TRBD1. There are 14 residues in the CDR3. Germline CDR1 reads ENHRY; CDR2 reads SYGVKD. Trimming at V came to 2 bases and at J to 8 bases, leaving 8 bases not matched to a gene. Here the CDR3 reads CAISEVTGKGGYTF. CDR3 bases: TGTGCCATCAGTGAGGTGACAGGGAAGGGAGGCTACACCTTC.

The CDR3 reads CAISEQGQGYGYTF. CDR3 coding DNA: TGTGCCATCAGTGAGCAGGGACAGGGATATGGCTACACCTTC. This chain joins TRBV10-3 and TRBJ1-2; TRBD1 matches 9 bases. Germline values: CDR1 ENHRY, CDR2 SYGVKD. The CDR3 totals 14 residues. V dropped 2 bases and J dropped 5; count of bases not matched to a gene: 3.

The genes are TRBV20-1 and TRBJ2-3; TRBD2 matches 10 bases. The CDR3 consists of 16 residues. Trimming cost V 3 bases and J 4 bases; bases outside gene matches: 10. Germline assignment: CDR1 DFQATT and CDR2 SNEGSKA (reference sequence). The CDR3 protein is CSASALAGAAADTQYF. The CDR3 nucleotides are TGCAGTGCTAGTGCCCTAGCGGGAGCTGCTGCAGATACGCAGTATTTT.

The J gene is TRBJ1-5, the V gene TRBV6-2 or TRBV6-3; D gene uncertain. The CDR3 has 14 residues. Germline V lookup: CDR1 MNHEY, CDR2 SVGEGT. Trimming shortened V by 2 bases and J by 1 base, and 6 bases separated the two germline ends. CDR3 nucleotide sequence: TGTGCCAGCAGTTACGTGGCCAGCAATCAGCCCCAGCATTTT. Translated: CASSYVASNQPQHF.

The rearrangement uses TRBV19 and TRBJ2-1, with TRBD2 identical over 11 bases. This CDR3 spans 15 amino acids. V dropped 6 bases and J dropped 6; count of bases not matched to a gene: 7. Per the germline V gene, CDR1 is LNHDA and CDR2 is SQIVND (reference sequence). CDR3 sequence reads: CASRRLAGKGNEQFF. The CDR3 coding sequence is TGTGCCAGTAGAAGACTAGCGGGAAAGGGCAATGAGCAGTTCTTC.

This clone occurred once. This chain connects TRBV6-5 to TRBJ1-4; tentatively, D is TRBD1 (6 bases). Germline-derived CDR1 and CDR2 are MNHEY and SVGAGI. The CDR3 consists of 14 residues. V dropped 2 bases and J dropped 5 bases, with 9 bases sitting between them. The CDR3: CASSYGGPNEKLFF. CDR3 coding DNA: TGTGCCAGCAGTTACGGGGGCCCGAATGAAAAACTGTTTTTT.

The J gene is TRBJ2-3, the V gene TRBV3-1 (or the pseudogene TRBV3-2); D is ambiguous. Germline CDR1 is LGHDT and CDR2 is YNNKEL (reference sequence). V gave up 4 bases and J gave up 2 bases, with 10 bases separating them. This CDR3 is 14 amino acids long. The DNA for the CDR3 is TGTGCCAGCAGCCCTAGTTTTGCCACAGATACGCAGTATTTT. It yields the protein CASSPSFATDTQYF.

The CDR3 nucleotides are TGCGCCAGCAGCTTGGGACAAGCCTCACTCTCCTACGAGCAGTACTTC. It specifies CASSLGQASLSYEQYF. V is TRBV5-1 and J is TRBJ2-7; D remains unclear. Trimming pared 0 bases from V and 0 bases from J, leaving 13 bases between. CDR3 size: 16 residues. Germline values: CDR1 SGHRS, CDR2 YFSETQ.

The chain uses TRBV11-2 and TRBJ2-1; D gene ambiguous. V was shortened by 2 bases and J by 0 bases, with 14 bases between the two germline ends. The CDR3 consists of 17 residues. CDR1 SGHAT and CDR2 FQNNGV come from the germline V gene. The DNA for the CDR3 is TGTGCCAGCAGCTTAAGCCTTATCCTAGGCTCCTACAATGAGCAGTTCTTC. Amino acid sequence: CASSLSLILGSYNEQFF.

CDR3 region: CASSLTSGKYNEQFF. The CDR3 DNA reads TGTGCCAGCAGCTTGACTAGCGGGAAGTACAATGAGCAGTTCTTC. The chain recombines TRBV9 with TRBJ2-1; TRBD2 aligns across 11 bases. The V gene end was trimmed by 4 bases and the J gene end by 4 bases; junction bases not matched to a gene: 4. This CDR3 is 15 amino acids long. The germline gives CDR1 SGDLS, CDR2 YYNGEE.

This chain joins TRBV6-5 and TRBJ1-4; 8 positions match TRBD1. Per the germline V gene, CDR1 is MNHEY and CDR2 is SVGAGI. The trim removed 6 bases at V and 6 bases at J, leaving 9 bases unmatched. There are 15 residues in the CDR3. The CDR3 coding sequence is TGTGCCAGCAGAAACGGACAGGGCAGGCATGAAAAACTGTTTTTT. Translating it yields CASRNGQGRHEKLFF.